Listed below are T cell receptor beta chains from one sample, sequenced in a study of blood T cell repertoires in COVID-19. The repertoire was sequenced with immunoSEQ multiplex PCR; TCRdb's copy has only in-frame clones and lacks some. The sample lists about 350,000 clones, over 85% occurring once. The sequenced material came from peripheral blood. These receptors were obtained from a woman in her sixties or seventies with COVID-19, enrolled during active disease. Both conserved end residues are part of each CDR3. The D gene is left open where the match is weak. Expanded clones get a size class; other rows say once, few or many, or leave the size out.

d_gene: TRBD1
len: 13
abundance: -
v_gene: TRBV5-1
j_gene: TRBJ1-2
CDR3nt: TGCGCCAGCAGCGGGACAGGGTCGTTTGGCTACACCTTC
CDR3aa: CASSGTGSFGYTF

d_gene: TRBD1
len: 18
abundance: -
v_gene: TRBV15
j_gene: TRBJ1-3
CDR3nt: TGTGCCACCAGCAGAGATTCCCTGGATCCCGTGTCAGGGGGCACCATATATTTT
CDR3aa: CATSRDSLDPVSGGTIYF

d_gene: -
len: 15
abundance: -
v_gene: TRBV18
j_gene: TRBJ1-2
CDR3nt: TGTGCCAGCTCACCAAAACAGGAGCTTCTATATGGCTACACCTTC
CDR3aa: CASSPKQELLYGYTF

d_gene: -
len: 12
abundance: -
v_gene: TRBV7-6
j_gene: TRBJ1-2
CDR3nt: TGTGCCAGCAGCGCCAACAGCTATGGCTACACCTTC
CDR3aa: CASSANSYGYTF

d_gene: -
len: 15
abundance: once
v_gene: TRBV28
j_gene: TRBJ1-1
CDR3nt: TGTGCCAGCAGTTTATTGCTAGGGTTTAGGGGAGAAGCTTTCTTT
CDR3aa: CASSLLLGFRGEAFF

d_gene: TRBD1
len: 14
abundance: -
v_gene: TRBV18
j_gene: TRBJ2-3
CDR3nt: TGTGCCAGCTCACCACCGCAGGGGGCAGATACGCAGTATTTT
CDR3aa: CASSPPQGADTQYF

d_gene: -
len: 15
abundance: -
v_gene: TRBV29-1
j_gene: TRBJ2-1
CDR3nt: TGCAGCGTTGACCCTAGGCAGTCCCAAAGTAATGAGCAGTTCTTC
CDR3aa: CSVDPRQSQSNEQFF

d_gene: -
len: 13
abundance: -
v_gene: TRBV10-1
j_gene: TRBJ1-1
CDR3nt: TGCGCCAGAGAACAGGGAGCGAACACTGAAGCTTTCTTT
CDR3aa: CAREQGANTEAFF

d_gene: TRBD1
len: 13
abundance: -
v_gene: TRBV7-2
j_gene: TRBJ1-1
CDR3nt: TGTGCCAGCAGCACACAGGGGTTGACTGAAGCTTTCTTT
CDR3aa: CASSTQGLTEAFF

d_gene: -
len: 13
abundance: -
v_gene: TRBV5-1
j_gene: TRBJ2-7
CDR3nt: TGCGCCAGCAGCGACCTGGACTTCTACGAGCAGTACTTC
CDR3aa: CASSDLDFYEQYF

d_gene: TRBD1
len: 15
abundance: -
v_gene: TRBV5-1
j_gene: TRBJ2-7
CDR3nt: TGCGCCAGCAGCTTAAGACAGGGGGCCCACTACGAGCAGTACTTC
CDR3aa: CASSLRQGAHYEQYF

d_gene: TRBD1
len: 13
abundance: -
v_gene: TRBV28
j_gene: TRBJ1-3
CDR3nt: TGTGCCAGCCTCTTGACAGGGGGGGACACCATATATTTT
CDR3aa: CASLLTGGDTIYF

d_gene: TRBD2
len: 16
abundance: -
v_gene: TRBV2
j_gene: TRBJ2-5
CDR3nt: TGTGCCAGCAGTGAGCTCGGGACTAGCGGGGAAGAGACCCAGTACTTC
CDR3aa: CASSELGTSGEETQYF

d_gene: -
len: 13
abundance: -
v_gene: TRBV7-8
j_gene: TRBJ1-5
CDR3nt: TGTGCCAGCAGCCGGACAACCCCAGGGCCCCAGCATTTT
CDR3aa: CASSRTTPGPQHF

d_gene: -
len: 16
abundance: -
v_gene: TRBV5-1
j_gene: TRBJ2-1
CDR3nt: TGCGCCAGCAGCTTGGTGGCAGTTACTACCTACAATGAGCAGTTCTTC
CDR3aa: CASSLVAVTTYNEQFF

d_gene: -
len: 15
abundance: -
v_gene: TRBV4-1
j_gene: TRBJ1-5
CDR3nt: TGCGCCAGCAGCCAAAACAGGGCAAGCAATCAGCCCCAGCATTTT
CDR3aa: CASSQNRASNQPQHF

d_gene: -
len: 15
abundance: -
v_gene: TRBV19
j_gene: TRBJ2-3
CDR3nt: TGTGCCAGTAGTAGGGCGGGGAGTAGCACAGATACGCAGTATTTT
CDR3aa: CASSRAGSSTDTQYF

d_gene: TRBD1
len: 14
abundance: -
v_gene: TRBV28
j_gene: TRBJ1-3
CDR3nt: TGTGCCAGCGGGGAAAGGGGGCTTGGAAACACCATATATTTT
CDR3aa: CASGERGLGNTIYF

d_gene: -
len: 14
abundance: -
v_gene: TRBV25-1
j_gene: TRBJ2-1
CDR3nt: TGTGCCAGCAGTGTGGTCGGGGGGCCGGATGAGCAGTTCTTC
CDR3aa: CASSVVGGPDEQFF

d_gene: TRBD1
len: 17
abundance: -
v_gene: TRBV4-1
j_gene: TRBJ1-3
CDR3nt: TGCGCCAGCAGCCTAAAGGGACAGGGGGCTATTGGAAACACCATATATTTT
CDR3aa: CASSLKGQGAIGNTIYF

d_gene: -
len: 14
abundance: -
v_gene: TRBV6-5
j_gene: TRBJ1-3
CDR3nt: TGTGCCAGCAGTTATGACAGCTCTGGAAACACCATATATTTT
CDR3aa: CASSYDSSGNTIYF

d_gene: TRBD2
len: 15
abundance: once
v_gene: TRBV28
j_gene: TRBJ2-1
CDR3nt: TGTGCCAGCAGTTTCACTAGCGGGGGGGCCGATGAGCAGTTCTTC
CDR3aa: CASSFTSGGADEQFF

d_gene: TRBD1
len: 14
abundance: -
v_gene: TRBV5-6
j_gene: TRBJ1-5
CDR3nt: TGTGCCAGCAGCGTAACAGGGGGCAATCAGCCCCAGCATTTT
CDR3aa: CASSVTGGNQPQHF

d_gene: -
len: 14
abundance: many
v_gene: TRBV28
j_gene: TRBJ1-2
CDR3nt: TGTGCCAGCAGTTTAGGGCGCCCTATAGGAGGCTACACCTTC
CDR3aa: CASSLGRPIGGYTF

d_gene: -
len: 12
abundance: -
v_gene: TRBV20-1
j_gene: TRBJ1-1
CDR3nt: TGCAGTGCTAGTAAAGGGGGTGCTGAAGCTTTCTTT
CDR3aa: CSASKGGAEAFF

d_gene: -
len: 13
abundance: -
v_gene: TRBV12-3/TRBV12-4
j_gene: TRBJ1-2
CDR3nt: TGTGCCAGCAGTTTAAGGGGTCTCCATGGCTACACCTTC
CDR3aa: CASSLRGLHGYTF

d_gene: -
len: 12
abundance: few
v_gene: TRBV11-2
j_gene: TRBJ2-1
CDR3nt: TGTGCCAGCAGCTTATCTCAACGGGAGCAGTTCTTC
CDR3aa: CASSLSQREQFF

d_gene: -
len: 12
abundance: few
v_gene: TRBV10-3
j_gene: TRBJ1-2
CDR3nt: TGTGCCATCAGCCTTTCCGGTTATGGCTACACCTTC
CDR3aa: CAISLSGYGYTF

d_gene: TRBD1
len: 17
abundance: -
v_gene: TRBV7-9
j_gene: TRBJ2-3
CDR3nt: TGTGCCAGCAGCTACCCCGACAGGGGGCTTGGCACAGATACGCAGTATTTT
CDR3aa: CASSYPDRGLGTDTQYF

d_gene: -
len: 17
abundance: -
v_gene: TRBV4-1
j_gene: TRBJ2-2
CDR3nt: TGCGCCAGCAGCCCGGTAGGGGCCAGAGCGAACACCGGGGAGCTGTTTTTT
CDR3aa: CASSPVGARANTGELFF